The rows below give T cell receptor beta chains drawn from one sample of a study of T-cell memory formation after mild COVID-19. TCRdb redid the calling of the 5' RACE reads with MiXCR, one entry per CDR3 protein. The table has about 340,000 distinct CDR3 sequences, under 15% seen once; the top ten hold over 20%. Source material: PBMCs or a T cell subset sorted from them (not recorded which). The receptors here all came from a man aged 18 to 29 who had mild COVID-19 (a few samples of this study predate the infection). Cell type and time point are not known. CDR3s include the opening cysteine and the closing phenylalanine or tryptophan. The D gene is left open where the match is weak. The size of a clone is reported for some rows only, either as once, few or many, or as a class for expanded clones.

cdr3_length: 15
clone_size: NA
v_call: TRBV4-3
d_call: NA
j_call: TRBJ1-5
cdr3_aa: CASSQEVNYNQPQHF
cdr3_nt: TGCGCCAGCAGCCAAGAAGTAAACTACAATCAGCCCCAGCATTTT

cdr3_length: 13
clone_size: NA
v_call: TRBV29-1
d_call: TRBD1
j_call: TRBJ1-1
cdr3_aa: CSVETGVGTEAFF
cdr3_nt: TGCAGCGTAGAAACAGGGGTTGGGACTGAAGCTTTCTTT

cdr3_length: 15
clone_size: NA
v_call: TRBV6-1
d_call: TRBD1
j_call: TRBJ1-5
cdr3_aa: CASSEGTGSRQPQHF
cdr3_nt: TGTGCCAGCAGTGAAGGGACAGGGTCTAGGCAGCCCCAGCATTTT

cdr3_length: 13
clone_size: few
v_call: TRBV11-2
d_call: NA
j_call: TRBJ2-7
cdr3_aa: CASIQGPSYEQYF
cdr3_nt: TGTGCCAGCATACAGGGTCCATCCTACGAGCAGTACTTC

cdr3_length: 14
clone_size: NA
v_call: TRBV9
d_call: NA
j_call: TRBJ2-1
cdr3_aa: CASSLRVGANEQFF
cdr3_nt: TGTGCCAGCAGCCTTAGAGTAGGGGCCAATGAGCAGTTCTTC

cdr3_length: 16
clone_size: NA
v_call: TRBV6-5
d_call: NA
j_call: TRBJ2-2
cdr3_aa: CASSYSGTGLGGELFF
cdr3_nt: TGTGCCAGCAGTTACTCGGGAACAGGGTTAGGGGGGGAGCTGTTTTTT

cdr3_length: 15
clone_size: many
v_call: TRBV7-9
d_call: TRBD1
j_call: TRBJ2-7
cdr3_aa: CASTKRDRGPYEQYF
cdr3_nt: TGTGCCAGCACCAAGAGGGACAGGGGACCCTACGAGCAGTACTTC

cdr3_length: 16
clone_size: NA
v_call: TRBV6-2/TRBV6-3
d_call: NA
j_call: TRBJ2-3
cdr3_aa: CASSYGTTGNVDTQYF
cdr3_nt: TGTGCCAGCAGTTACGGGACGACTGGGAACGTAGATACGCAGTATTTT

cdr3_length: 13
clone_size: NA
v_call: TRBV20-1
d_call: NA
j_call: TRBJ1-1
cdr3_aa: CSARAHIDLMAFF
cdr3_nt: TGCAGTGCTAGAGCGCACATTGATCTAATGGCTTTCTTT

cdr3_length: 16
clone_size: few
v_call: TRBV7-9
d_call: TRBD2
j_call: TRBJ2-4
cdr3_aa: CASSLGSGVAKNIQYF
cdr3_nt: TGTGCCAGCAGCTTAGGAAGCGGGGTAGCCAAAAACATTCAGTACTTC

cdr3_length: 17
clone_size: NA
v_call: TRBV10-3
d_call: TRBD1
j_call: TRBJ1-5
cdr3_aa: CASAGTGGYYSNQPQHF
cdr3_nt: TGTGCCAGCGCCGGGACAGGGGGTTATTATAGCAATCAGCCCCAGCATTTT

cdr3_length: 13
clone_size: few
v_call: TRBV10-2
d_call: NA
j_call: TRBJ2-5
cdr3_aa: CASRETNRESQYF
cdr3_nt: TGCGCCAGCAGGGAAACTAACAGGGAGTCCCAGTACTTC

cdr3_length: 18
clone_size: NA
v_call: TRBV5-1
d_call: TRBD2
j_call: TRBJ2-2
cdr3_aa: CASSFPRLAGAFGGELFF
cdr3_nt: TGCGCCAGCAGCTTTCCAAGACTAGCGGGGGCCTTTGGCGGGGAGCTGTTTTTT

cdr3_length: 14
clone_size: NA
v_call: TRBV5-1
d_call: TRBD2
j_call: TRBJ2-1
cdr3_aa: CASSPIAGTNEQFF
cdr3_nt: TGCGCCAGCAGCCCTATAGCGGGGACCAATGAGCAGTTCTTC

cdr3_length: 11
clone_size: NA
v_call: TRBV12-3/TRBV12-4
d_call: TRBD1
j_call: TRBJ2-1
cdr3_aa: CASSARQGRFF
cdr3_nt: TGTGCCAGCAGTGCAAGACAGGGCCGGTTCTTC

cdr3_length: 14
clone_size: many
v_call: TRBV4-3
d_call: NA
j_call: TRBJ1-1
cdr3_aa: CASSQVARGSEAFF
cdr3_nt: TGCGCCAGCAGCCAAGTGGCCCGGGGTTCTGAAGCTTTCTTT

cdr3_length: 14
clone_size: few
v_call: TRBV30
d_call: TRBD1
j_call: TRBJ2-7
cdr3_aa: CAWSVNRGPYEQYF
cdr3_nt: TGTGCCTGGAGTGTAAATAGGGGGCCCTACGAGCAGTACTTC